These 24 T cell receptor beta chains share one sample of origin, sequenced in a study of T cell responses to AZD1222 COVID-19 vaccine. Using immunoSEQ multiplex PCR, the repertoire was profiled, and TCRdb retains in-frame clones only, with some absent. The table shows about 110,000 clones, with roughly nine tenths occurring only once. The starting material was peripheral blood, obtained on day 0 of MenACWY control vaccination. The origin of the receptors is an adult in good health.

This clone was detected only once. V usage is TRBV7-6 and J usage is TRBJ1-3; 8 bases match TRBD1. Germline V CDR1 and CDR2: SGHVS, FNYEAQ. The CDR3 has 16 amino acids. V shed 0 bases, J shed 0 bases, and the junction held 1 base outside the gene matches. CDR3 amino acids: CASSLATGDSGNTIYF. The DNA for the CDR3 is TGTGCCAGCAGCTTAGCGACAGGGGACTCTGGAAACACCATATATTTT.

V and J are TRBV18 and TRBJ2-7; D not resolved. The germline V gene has CDR1 KGHSH and CDR2 LQKENI. Trimming cost V 2 bases and J 7 bases, with 12 bases left between them. The CDR3 is made up of 13 amino acids. The CDR3 protein is CASSPGLPREQYF. The CDR3 nucleotides are TGTGCCAGCTCACCAGGTCTCCCTCGGGAGCAGTACTTC.

V and J are TRBV2 and TRBJ2-6, with D perhaps TRBD1 (5 bases). CDR1 SNHLY and CDR2 FYNNEI come from the germline V gene. V lost 3 bases and J lost 2, with 17 bases in between. This CDR3 has 18 residues. This CDR3 is CASSEAWGTVPGANVLTF. CDR3 bases: TGTGCCAGCAGTGAGGCGTGGGGCACGGTCCCTGGGGCCAACGTCCTGACTTTC.

This chain uses TRBV14 with TRBJ2-7; 8 bases are a match to TRBD1. The CDR3 runs 16 residues. Germline V lookup: CDR1 SGHDN, CDR2 FVKESK. J lost 4 bases, V lost 4 bases, and 12 bases had no gene match. The CDR3 region is CASSPRRDRGRYEQYF. The CDR3 coding sequence is TGTGCCAGCAGCCCCCGAAGAGACAGGGGTAGGTACGAGCAGTACTTC. The full variable domain, with the rest looked up from reference TRBV14 and TRBJ2-7, is EAGVTQFPSHSVIEKGQTVTLRCDPISGHDNLYWYRRVMGKEIKFLLHFVKESKQDESGMPNNRFLAERTGGTYSTLKVQPAELEDSGVYFCASSPRRDRGRYEQYFGPGTRLTVT.

V is TRBV5-1 and J is TRBJ2-5; the match to TRBD1 covers 7 bases. This CDR3 is 16 amino acids long. With V trimmed by 4 bases and J by 1 base, 10 bases remained unmatched. Germline-derived CDR1 and CDR2 are SGHRS and YFSETQ. CDR3 sequence (DNA): TGCGCCAGCAGCCCGAACCCGACAGGGATCCAAGAGACCCAGTACTTC. Translated, it gives CASSPNPTGIQETQYF.

The CDR3 protein is CASSLRGQGATNSPLHF. The CDR3, as DNA: TGTGCCAGCAGCTTACGGGGACAGGGGGCAACCAATTCACCCCTCCACTTT. V gene TRBV11-2 combines with J gene TRBJ1-6, with 12 bases fitting TRBD1. Germline CDR1 and CDR2: SGHAT and FQNNGV. Trimming took 2 bases from V and 7 from J; bases not matched to a gene: 6. This CDR3 region has 17 residues.

The chain uses TRBV5-4 and TRBJ2-7; 8 bases line up with TRBD2. There are 16 residues in the CDR3. Germline CDR1 reads SGHNT; CDR2 reads YYREEE (reference sequence). V lost 0 bases and J lost 1; bases outside the gene matches: 6. This CDR3 reads CASSLAGVAGSYEQYF. The DNA for the CDR3 is TGTGCCAGCAGCTTGGCGGGTGTAGCGGGGTCCTACGAGCAGTACTTC.

This clone was counted only a few times. The rearrangement joins TRBV14 to TRBJ2-7; possibly TRBD1 for D (5 bases). The V and J ends lost 3 bases and 2 bases respectively, with 8 bases between them. This CDR3 is built from 13 residues. CDR1 SGHDN and CDR2 FVKESK come from the germline V gene. The CDR3 DNA sequence: TGTGCCAGCAGCCAGGTGGGGCCCTACGAGCAGTACTTC. Protein product: CASSQVGPYEQYF.

In its sample, this clone ranks as large. J is TRBJ2-1 and V is TRBV10-3; D not certain. Trimming left V 3 bases short and J 4 bases short, with 4 bases between. Germline V gives CDR1 ENHRY, CDR2 SYGVKD. This CDR3 is built from 12 residues. CDR3 sequence reads: CAISDGYNEQFF. CDR3 coding DNA: TGTGCCATCAGTGATGGTTACAATGAGCAGTTCTTC.

The chain is built from TRBV4-1 and TRBJ2-6, with D possibly matching TRBD1 (6 bases). The germline V gene has CDR1 MGHRA and CDR2 YSYEKL. The CDR3 is 17 amino acids. The ends were cut back, 6 bases at V and 4 bases at J, with 19 bases in the middle. CDR3 nucleotides: TGCGCCAGCAGGTTCCGGGACATTTCATCCGGGGCCAACGTCCTGACTTTC. The encoded protein is CASRFRDISSGANVLTF.

The CDR3, as DNA: TGTGCCAGCAGCGAGAGACAGGGAGACTCACCCCTCCACTTT. Protein: CASSERQGDSPLHF. The chain carries TRBV7-2 and TRBJ1-6, with 7 bases matching TRBD1. V shed 5 bases and J 10 bases; nucleotides not matched to a gene: 8. The germline gives CDR1 SGHTA, CDR2 FQGNSA. The CDR3 runs to 14 residues.

Remarks on this clone: The junction does not match germline at one end; this may be a read error. V usage is TRBV7-9 and J usage is TRBJ1-3, with D possibly being TRBD1 (5 bases). This CDR3 contains 12 residues. Germline values: CDR1 SEHNR, CDR2 FQNEAQ (reference sequence). The CDR3 region is CASSGGTKVGDF. CDR3 bases: TGTGCCAGCAGCGGTGGGACCAAAGTAGGGGATTTT. Filled out from reference TRBV7-9 and TRBJ1-3, the complete variable domain reads DTGVSQNPRHKITKRGQNVTFRCDPISEHNRLYWYRQTLGQGPEFLTYFQNEAQLEKSRLLSDRFSAERPKGSFSTLEIQRTEQGDSAMYLCASSGGTKVGDFGEGSWLTVV.

This sequence joins TRBV18 and TRBJ1-2; 9 nucleotides agree with TRBD1. Losses at the gene ends were 4 bases for V and 4 bases for J; bases not matched to a gene: 7. The CDR3 has 15 amino acids. Per germline, CDR1 KGHSH and CDR2 LQKENI. This CDR3 is CASSLGQGGSYGYTF. In DNA, the CDR3 is TGTGCCAGCTCACTGGGACAGGGAGGGAGCTATGGCTACACCTTC.

The chain has TRBV7-9 and TRBJ1-1; possible D gene TRBD1, 6 bases. This CDR3 spans 13 amino acids. Germline values: CDR1 SEHNR, CDR2 FQNEAQ (reference sequence). V was shortened by 6 bases and J by 6 bases, with 14 bases between the two germline ends. The CDR3 sequence: CASRFGGGSEAFF. The DNA for the CDR3 is TGTGCCAGCAGATTTGGCGGGGGCTCTGAAGCTTTCTTT.

This chain's CDR3 is CASSSVRWLFF. CDR3 in DNA: TGTGCCAGCAGTTCAGTGCGATGGCTGTTTTTT. The genes are TRBV28 and TRBJ1-4; no clear D gene. Germline V gene data show CDR1 as MDHEN and CDR2 as SYDVKM. This CDR3 comprises 11 residues. Trimming removed 4 bases at V and 14 bases at J, with 11 bases between.

This chain uses TRBV28 with TRBJ1-3; unclear D gene. The CDR3 is 14 amino acids. The V gene lost 2 bases and the J gene lost 2 bases, with 7 bases spanning the gap. Germline assignment: CDR1 MDHEN and CDR2 SYDVKM. CDR3 loop: CASSLTGAGNTIYF. The CDR3 DNA reads TGTGCCAGCAGTTTAACCGGGGCTGGAAACACCATATATTTT.

The chain is built from TRBV21-1 and TRBJ1-1; the table's TRBD1 call for D was not verified on the DNA. TRBV21-1 is labeled a pseudogene. This CDR3 is built from 12 residues. The CDR3, as DNA: TGTGCCAGCAGCAAAGATGGCAGTGAAGCTTTCTTT. It codes for CASSKDGSEAFF.

The chain is built from TRBV4-3 and TRBJ2-7; D assignment may be TRBD1 or TRBD2 (6 bases each). From germline, CDR1 is LGHNA and CDR2 YSLEER. Trimming took off 0 bases at V and 5 bases at J, with 14 bases between the two ends. This CDR3 has 15 residues. The CDR3: CASSQEPGATNEQYF. The DNA for the CDR3 is TGCGCCAGCAGCCAAGAGCCGGGGGCGACCAACGAGCAGTACTTC.

This clone was observed a single time. This chain links TRBV19 with TRBJ1-2; 9 bases are shared with TRBD1. The germline CDR1 and CDR2 sequences are LNHDA and SQIVND (reference sequence). The CDR3 is 15 amino acids. V dropped 4 bases and J dropped 3; count of bases not matched to a gene: 6. The CDR3 spells CASSKQGANHYGYTF. For the CDR3, the DNA is TGTGCCAGTAGTAAACAGGGGGCGAACCACTATGGCTACACCTTC.

The V and J genes are TRBV24-1 and TRBJ2-1; 7 nucleotides line up with TRBD2. Germline assignment: CDR1 KGHDR and CDR2 SFDVKD. V lost 3 bases to trimming and J lost 10 bases; unmatched junction nucleotides: 5. The length of the CDR3 is 13 residues. The CDR3 DNA sequence: TGTGCCACCAGTGATGGACTAGTAAGCGAGCAGTTCTTC. It is translated as CATSDGLVSEQFF.

This rearrangement joins TRBV5-1 to TRBJ2-7; 8 bases are shared with TRBD1. Per germline, CDR1 SGHRS and CDR2 YFSETQ. The CDR3 spans 14 residues. The junction had 8 bases not matched to a gene; V was cut back by 4 bases and J by 5 bases. CDR3 amino acids: CASSPGTGIHEQYF. CDR3 coding DNA: TGCGCCAGCAGCCCGGGGACAGGTATTCACGAGCAGTACTTC.

This chain connects TRBV7-9 to TRBJ1-1; TRBD1 is a possible D gene (6 bases). The CDR3 is 14 residues long. Trimming stripped 7 bases from V and 4 bases from J, with 16 bases between. The germline CDR1 and CDR2 sequences are SEHNR and FQNEAQ (reference sequence). The CDR3 is CASIREGRGTEAFF. The CDR3 DNA follows: TGTGCCAGCATCCGGGAGGGCAGGGGCACTGAAGCTTTCTTT.

With respect to this clone: Distinct nucleotide sequences in the sample also encode this CDR3. This chain connects TRBV12-3 or TRBV12-4 to TRBJ1-3, with D hard to call. This CDR3 region has 12 residues. Deletions cut 1 base from V and 4 bases from J, with 2 bases between. The CDR3 sequence is CASSLGGNTIYF. DNA of the CDR3: TGTGCCAGCAGTTTAGGGGGAAACACCATATATTTT.

V and J are TRBV27 and TRBJ1-1; D is uncertain. V was clipped by 2 bases and J by 1 base, with 5 bases between them. CDR1 and CDR2 (germline): MNHEY, SMNVEV (reference sequence). The CDR3 covers 13 residues. This CDR3 is CASSLNQNTEAFF. In DNA, the CDR3 is TGTGCCAGCAGTTTAAATCAGAACACTGAAGCTTTCTTT.